The 10 T cell receptor beta chains in this list originate from one sample, sequenced in a study of T cell responses to AZD1222 COVID-19 vaccine (dated by TCRdb to about 2021). The time point label on this specimen signifies: about 28 days (+/-7) after the second vaccine dose. Library preparation used the immunoSEQ multiplex PCR assay. TCRdb limited this immuneACCESS table to in-frame rearrangements with V and J called. A share of clones is missing; checked studies link under half to unresolved V genes, and the rest is unexplained. Here the sample has 180,000 or so clones; 80% to 95% occur a single time. 1.5% to 2% of the sample goes to the ten largest clones. Source: peripheral blood, taken 28 days after the second AZD1222 dose. These receptors originate from an adult who received the AZD1222 COVID-19 vaccine.

This chain links TRBV2 with TRBJ1-2; 9 nucleotides match TRBD1. CDR3 length: 14 residues. Looked up from germline, CDR1 is SNHLY and CDR2 is FYNNEI. After removal of 6 bases from V and 2 bases from J, the junction contained 4 bases not matched to a gene. The CDR3 protein is CASRPGQGNYGYTF. In DNA, the CDR3 is TGTGCCAGCAGACCGGGACAGGGAAACTATGGCTACACCTTC.

V gene TRBV12-3 or TRBV12-4 combines with J gene TRBJ1-3; tentative D call: TRBD1 (6 bases). Trimming stripped 7 bases from V and 4 bases from J, with 11 bases between. This CDR3 contains 13 residues. The CDR3 loop is CASTLGHGNTIYF. CDR3 DNA sequence: TGTGCCAGCACCCTGGGACACGGAAACACCATATATTTT.

Regarding this clone: At the DNA level, this CDR3 is encoded by other sequences in the same sample as well. This chain connects TRBV7-9 to TRBJ2-6; D remains unclear. The germline gives CDR1 SEHNR, CDR2 FQNEAQ (reference sequence). V lost 1 base and J lost 1, with 2 bases in between. The CDR3 is 14 amino acids. The CDR3 loop reads CASSLVSGANVLTF. The CDR3 nucleotides are TGTGCCAGCAGCTTAGTATCTGGGGCCAACGTCCTGACTTTC.

The genes are TRBV4-1 and TRBJ2-3; the D gene is possibly TRBD2 (6 bases). The CDR3 contains 15 residues. Germline V CDR1 and CDR2: MGHRA, YSYEKL. V lost 1 base, J lost 0 bases, and 8 bases lay in between. The CDR3 nucleotides read TGCGCCAGCAGCCAAGGGAGGGCTAGCACAGATACGCAGTATTTT. Amino acid sequence: CASSQGRASTDTQYF.

The chain joins TRBV5-1 to TRBJ2-1, with D uncertain. The CDR3 totals 14 residues. V was pared by 0 bases and J by 2 bases, with 6 bases between. Germline V lookup: CDR1 SGHRS, CDR2 YFSETQ. CDR3 sequence (DNA): TGCGCCAGCAGCTTGGAATACACCTACAATGAGCAGTTCTTC. Protein sequence: CASSLEYTYNEQFF.

The count of this clone is one. V is TRBV5-1 and J is TRBJ2-7; D tentatively fits TRBD1 or TRBD2 (5 bases each). The V end was cut by 3 bases, the J end by 2 bases, with 12 bases between. The germline V gene has CDR1 SGHRS and CDR2 YFSETQ. The CDR3 consists of 14 residues. CDR3 in amino acids: CASSSRDGTYEQYF. CDR3 nucleotides: TGCGCCAGCAGCTCAAGGGACGGAACCTACGAGCAGTACTTC.

This clone was observed a few times. The CDR3 nucleotides read TGCGCCAGCAGCCTCCAAGGCCAGCTGCTGAACGAGCAGTACTTC. Amino acids: CASSLQGQLLNEQYF. The chain couples TRBV5-1 to TRBJ2-7; D remains ambiguous. V lost 4 bases to trimming and J lost 5 bases, with 19 bases between them. Germline-derived CDR1 and CDR2 are SGHRS and YFSETQ. The CDR3 extends over 15 amino acids.

The J gene is TRBJ1-1, the V gene TRBV19; 11 nucleotides align to TRBD1. Trimming cost V 5 bases and J 4 bases; bases outside gene matches: 12. CDR3 length equals 17 residues. Germline V gives CDR1 LNHDA, CDR2 SQIVND (reference sequence). The CDR3 DNA reads TGTGCCAGTAGTCCATCAGGGACAGGGGGTTGGGGCACTGAAGCTTTCTTT. The encoded protein is CASSPSGTGGWGTEAFF.

In this sample, this clone turned up a few times. The chain carries TRBV12-3 or TRBV12-4 and TRBJ1-5, with D unclear. The CDR3 totals 13 residues. Between the trimmed V and J ends, which lost 4 bases and 6 bases, there was a span of 10 bases. CDR3 amino acids: CASSSGGLQPQHF. CDR3 sequence (DNA): TGTGCCAGCAGTTCAGGAGGGCTTCAGCCCCAGCATTTT.

The genes are TRBV18 and TRBJ1-5; D is unclear. The germline V gene encodes CDR1 KGHSH and CDR2 LQKENI. V gave up 3 bases and J gave up 5 bases, with 11 bases separating them. The CDR3 totals 14 residues. The CDR3: CASSPSGVYQPQHF. The CDR3 bases are TGTGCCAGCTCACCTTCGGGAGTGTATCAGCCCCAGCATTTT.